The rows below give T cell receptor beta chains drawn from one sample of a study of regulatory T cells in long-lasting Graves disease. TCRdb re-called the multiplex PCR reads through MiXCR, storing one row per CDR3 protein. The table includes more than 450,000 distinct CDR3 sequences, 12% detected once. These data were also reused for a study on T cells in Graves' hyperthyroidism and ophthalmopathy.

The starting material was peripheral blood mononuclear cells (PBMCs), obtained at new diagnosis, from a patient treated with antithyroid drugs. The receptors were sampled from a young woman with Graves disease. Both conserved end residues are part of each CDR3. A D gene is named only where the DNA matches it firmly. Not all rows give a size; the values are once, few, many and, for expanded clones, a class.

CASSMGHSYEQYF	TGTGCCAGTAGTATGGGACATTCCTACGAGCAGTACTTC	TRBV19	13	-	TRBJ2-7	-
CASSQDLPGGPTGELFF	TGTGCCAGCAGCCAAGATTTACCGGGAGGGCCCACCGGGGAGCTGTTTTTT	TRBV3-1	17	few	TRBJ2-2	TRBD2
CASADSPMNTEAFF	TGTGCCAGTGCGGACAGCCCCATGAACACTGAAGCTTTCTTT	TRBV19	14	-	TRBJ1-1	-
CASSSPVGVAVRTYYEQYF	TGTGCCAGCAGCTCCCCCGTGGGAGTAGCAGTAAGAACGTACTACGAGCAGTACTTC	TRBV11-3	19	many	TRBJ2-7	-
CASSRQTGGLGYTF	TGTGCCAGCAGCCGGCAAACAGGGGGCCTTGGCTACACCTTC	TRBV12-3/TRBV12-4	14	many	TRBJ1-2	TRBD1
CASRGDLNTQYF	TGTGCCAGCAGGGGGGACTTAAATACGCAGTATTTT	TRBV2	12	many	TRBJ2-3	-
CASGVAGGSEQYF	TGTGCCAGCGGGGTAGCGGGAGGGAGCGAGCAGTACTTC	TRBV6-1	13	-	TRBJ2-7	TRBD2
CATSDFGLAVQETQYF	TGTGCCACCAGTGATTTTGGATTGGCGGTCCAAGAGACCCAGTACTTC	TRBV24-1	16	many	TRBJ2-5	-
CASRPGPAVHEQYF	TGTGCCAGCAGGCCGGGGCCGGCGGTCCACGAGCAGTACTTC	TRBV12-3/TRBV12-4	14	many	TRBJ2-7	-
CASSPRFVGDEQFF	TGTGCCAGCTCACCTAGGTTCGTGGGGGATGAGCAGTTCTTC	TRBV18	14	-	TRBJ2-1	-
CASSLFSGGEGGYTF	TGTGCCAGCAGCTTATTTTCAGGGGGCGAAGGGGGCTACACCTTC	TRBV7-2	15	-	TRBJ1-2	TRBD1
CASSQDKGLVLSNEQFF	TGTGCCAGCAGCCAAGATAAGGGACTAGTGTTGAGTAATGAGCAGTTCTTC	TRBV3-1	17	many	TRBJ2-1	TRBD2
CASTRGGTQPQHF	TGTGCCAGCACGCGGGGGGGGACTCAGCCCCAGCATTTT	TRBV6-1	13	few	TRBJ1-5	-
CASSEQIWEQFF	TGTGCCAGCAGTGAACAGATTTGGGAGCAGTTCTTC	TRBV2	12	many	TRBJ2-1	-
CASSPPLGGTNEKLFF	TGCGCCAGCAGCCCCCCCCTAGGGGGGACTAATGAAAAACTGTTTTTT	TRBV5-1	16	many	TRBJ1-4	-
CASRVRQNTEAFF	TGTGCCAGCAGGGTCAGGCAGAACACTGAAGCTTTCTTT	TRBV2	13	many	TRBJ1-1	-
CASSKSRVTYEQYF	TGTGCCAGCAGTAAATCCAGGGTTACCTACGAGCAGTACTTC	TRBV6-1	14	many	TRBJ2-7	-
CASSLVAGSYNEQFF	TGTGCCAGCAGCTTAGTAGCGGGCTCCTACAATGAGCAGTTCTTC	TRBV5-1	15	many	TRBJ2-1	TRBD2
CASSFWPGQETQYF	TGTGCCAGCAGCTTCTGGCCAGGACAAGAGACCCAGTACTTC	TRBV11-3	14	many	TRBJ2-5	-
CSARARQSRQFF	TGCAGTGCTAGAGCCCGTCAATCCCGGCAGTTCTTC	TRBV20-1	12	-	TRBJ2-1	-
CATEGDSLGWGNNEQFF	TGTGCCACCGAAGGGGACAGCTTAGGGTGGGGAAACAATGAGCAGTTCTTC	TRBV19	17	-	TRBJ2-1	TRBD1
CASSPWTGASLYTDAFF	TGTGCCAGCAGCCCCTGGACAGGGGCGTCCTTGTACACTGATGCTTTCTTT	TRBV7-9	17	-	TRBJ1-1	TRBD1
CASSDTSGTPLMSSYNEQFF	TGTGCCAGCAGTGATACTAGCGGGACACCTTTAATGAGCTCCTACAATGAGCAGTTCTTC	TRBV2	20	many	TRBJ2-1	TRBD2
CATSDWQGETQYF	TGTGCCACCAGTGATTGGCAGGGGGAGACCCAGTACTTC	TRBV24-1	13	-	TRBJ2-5	-
CASSSDLINYGYTF	TGTGCCAGCAGTTCAGACCTAATAAACTATGGCTACACCTTC	TRBV6-5	14	few	TRBJ1-2	-
CASSQAKTSGQETQYF	TGTGCCAGCAGCCAAGCCAAGACTAGCGGGCAAGAGACCCAGTACTTC	TRBV4-2	16	many	TRBJ2-5	TRBD2
CASSQDYRTLGDYTF	TGTGCCAGCAGCCAAGATTACAGGACGTTAGGTGACTACACCTTC	TRBV3-1	15	many	TRBJ1-2	-
CASSLVPREGEQYF	TGTGCCAGCAGCTTAGTCCCCCGGGAGGGCGAGCAGTACTTC	TRBV7-8	14	many	TRBJ2-7	TRBD2
CASSQVDTEAFF	TGTGCCAGCAGCCAGGTTGACACTGAAGCTTTCTTT	TRBV3-1	12	-	TRBJ1-1	-
CASSLGRFNQPQHF	TGTGCCAGCAGTCTGGGAAGGTTCAATCAGCCCCAGCATTTT	TRBV19	14	many	TRBJ1-5	-
CASKVAGEYGNIQYF	TGTGCCAGCAAGGTAGCGGGAGAATACGGAAACATTCAGTACTTC	TRBV6-1	15	-	TRBJ2-4	TRBD2
CSAYDRRGETQYF	TGCAGTGCCTACGACAGGAGAGGAGAGACCCAGTACTTC	TRBV20-1	13	many	TRBJ2-5	-
CASRLIPLDGELFF	TGTGCCAGCAGATTGATACCCCTCGACGGGGAGCTGTTTTTT	TRBV27	14	many	TRBJ2-2	-
CASSHRFEQFF	TGTGCCAGCAGCCACCGATTTGAGCAGTTCTTC	TRBV3-1	11	many	TRBJ2-1	-
CSVGTGFNGYTF	TGCAGCGTTGGGACAGGATTTAATGGCTACACCTTC	TRBV29-1	12	many	TRBJ1-2	TRBD1
CASSPDSGDGYTF	TGTGCCAGCTCACCGGATAGCGGAGATGGCTACACCTTC	TRBV18	13	many	TRBJ1-2	-
CASSLRGMGSFPSDTDTQYF	TGCGCCAGCAGCCTGCGAGGTATGGGTAGCTTCCCCTCCGACACAGATACGCAGTATTTT	TRBV4-3	20	many	TRBJ2-3	-
CASRARGYSYNEQFF	TGTGCCAGCAGGGCGCGCGGCTACTCCTACAATGAGCAGTTCTTC	TRBV2	15	many	TRBJ2-1	-
CASSLIAHLLYGYTF	TGTGCCAGCAGCTTAATAGCTCACCTCCTCTATGGCTACACCTTC	TRBV7-9	15	many	TRBJ1-2	-
CASGATYTDTQYF	TGTGCCAGCGGCGCGACCTACACAGATACGCAGTATTTT	TRBV5-6	13	many	TRBJ2-3	-
CASSAPSGNTIYF	TGTGCCAGCAGTGCGCCCTCTGGAAACACCATATATTTT	TRBV12-3/TRBV12-4	13	many	TRBJ1-3	-
CASSVPGRSYNEQFF	TGTGCCAGCAGTGTTCCAGGGAGGTCCTACAATGAGCAGTTCTTC	TRBV6-2/TRBV6-3	15	many	TRBJ2-1	-
CASSPQGALADTQYF	TGTGCCAGCTCACCACAGGGAGCCCTCGCGGATACGCAGTATTTT	TRBV18	15	many	TRBJ2-3	-
CSVVGQGALYGYTF	TGCAGCGTTGTAGGACAGGGGGCCCTCTATGGCTACACCTTC	TRBV29-1	14	-	TRBJ1-2	TRBD1
CSASEGMFKLFF	TGCAGTGCTAGTGAGGGAATGTTTAAACTGTTTTTT	TRBV20-1	12	many	TRBJ1-4	-
CASSQDGGLAGDTGELFF	TGTGCCAGCAGCCAAGATGGGGGACTAGCGGGAGACACCGGGGAGCTGTTTTTT	TRBV3-1	18	many	TRBJ2-2	TRBD2
CASSSQTSYREQFF	TGTGCCAGCAGCTCACAGACTAGTTACCGTGAGCAGTTCTTC	TRBV11-2	14	many	TRBJ2-1	-
CASSPGTSGSSDTQYF	TGTGCCAGCAGTCCCGGGACTAGCGGGAGTTCAGATACGCAGTATTTT	TRBV27	16	-	TRBJ2-3	TRBD2
CSAGGRAGSTDTQYF	TGCAGCGCCGGAGGTCGAGCGGGAAGCACAGATACGCAGTATTTT	TRBV29-1	15	few	TRBJ2-3	TRBD2
CSARDAGGSYNSPLHF	TGCAGTGCTAGAGATGCGGGGGGGTCCTATAATTCACCCCTCCACTTT	TRBV20-1	16	many	TRBJ1-6	-
CASSPRQGLGPSYEQYF	TGTGCCAGTAGTCCTCGACAGGGGTTAGGGCCAAGCTACGAGCAGTACTTC	TRBV19	17	-	TRBJ2-7	TRBD1
CASSPGAADYGYTF	TGTGCCAGCAGCCCTGGGGCGGCGGACTATGGCTACACCTTC	TRBV7-2	14	many	TRBJ1-2	-
CASSLGGGSPLHF	TGTGCCAGCAGCTTAGGCGGGGGTTCACCCCTCCACTTT	TRBV11-2	13	many	TRBJ1-6	-
CSGDRGNTGELFF	TGCAGCGGCGACAGGGGTAACACCGGGGAGCTGTTTTTT	TRBV29-1	13	few	TRBJ2-2	TRBD1
CASASRQGRETQYF	TGTGCCAGCGCTTCCCGACAGGGTAGGGAGACCCAGTACTTC	TRBV18	14	many	TRBJ2-5	TRBD1
CASSLSRQGALYEQFF	TGTGCCAGCAGTTTATCGAGACAGGGGGCGCTTTATGAGCAGTTCTTC	TRBV27	16	few	TRBJ2-1	TRBD1
CASSVASAHDGNYGYTF	TGTGCCAGCAGCGTAGCTTCAGCCCACGACGGGAACTATGGCTACACCTTC	TRBV9	17	many	TRBJ1-2	-